These T cell receptor beta chains were read from a single sample in a study of cytomegalovirus exposure and HLA in healthy donors. Profiling relied on immunoSEQ multiplex PCR, and the TCRdb table lists in-frame clones only, not all of them. The data contain approximately 170,000 clones, roughly 80% of them singletons. The sample was PBMCs. The receptors here all came from a man aged 50 or older in good health and CMV-seropositive. Each CDR3 is given with its conserved first and last residue. The D gene is left open where the match is weak. A row's size may be missing; if present it is once, few, many or a size class.

d_call,j_call,clone_size,v_call,cdr3_nt,cdr3_aa
TRBD1,TRBJ1-1,-,TRBV2,TGTGCCAGCAGTCCCGGGACAGGGAGCACTGAAGCTTTCTTT,CASSPGTGSTEAFF
-,TRBJ2-3,-,TRBV10-3,TGTGCCATCAGTGACTTCGACGGAGCTAGCACAGATACGCAGTATTTT,CAISDFDGASTDTQYF
-,TRBJ2-5,-,TRBV7-8,TGTGCCAGCAGCTTAGTGTCGGGCAGGGTAGAGACCCAGTACTTC,CASSLVSGRVETQYF
-,TRBJ1-2,-,TRBV5-1,TGCGCCAGCAGCTTGGGACAACCCTATGGCTACACCTTC,CASSLGQPYGYTF
-,TRBJ1-1,few,TRBV5-1,TGCGCCAGCAGCTTCAGAACGGGCACTGAAGCTTTCTTT,CASSFRTGTEAFF
-,TRBJ1-1,once,TRBV6-4,TGTGCCAGCAGTGAAGAGACAGGGAACACTGAAGCTTTCTTT,CASSEETGNTEAFF
-,TRBJ1-1,-,TRBV4-3,TGCGCCAGCAGCCAAGGCCTTACGCTTAGGAACACTGAAGCTTTCTTT,CASSQGLTLRNTEAFF
TRBD1,TRBJ1-3,-,TRBV18,TGTGCCAGCTCACCGGGACAGGTCACTGGAAACACCATATATTTT,CASSPGQVTGNTIYF
TRBD1,TRBJ1-2,-,TRBV7-3,TGTGCCAGCAGCCTCGGACAGGGGGACTATGGCTACACCTTC,CASSLGQGDYGYTF
TRBD1,TRBJ1-3,-,TRBV11-3,TGTGCCAGCAGCCTCGGGACAGACGGTGGAAACACCATATATTTT,CASSLGTDGGNTIYF
-,TRBJ2-5,-,TRBV11-2,TGTGCCAGCAGCCCAACCCCTGACTCGTTTATTCCCCAGTACTTC,CASSPTPDSFIPQYF
-,TRBJ2-5,-,TRBV6-6,TGTGCCAGCACCCCCACAGGCGGTCAAGAGACCCAGTACTTC,CASTPTGGQETQYF
TRBD1,TRBJ1-2,few,TRBV5-5,TGTGCCAGCAGCTTTGGTAGGGACAGGACCGTTGGCTACACCTTC,CASSFGRDRTVGYTF
TRBD2,TRBJ2-1,-,TRBV7-6,TGTGCCAGCAGCACCGTGGGACTAGCGCATGAGCAGTTCTTC,CASSTVGLAHEQFF
-,TRBJ2-5,-,TRBV15,TGTGCCACCGGAGACCCCCTAGAGACCCAGTACTTC,CATGDPLETQYF
-,TRBJ2-7,-,TRBV6-5,TGTGCCAGCAGTTACCGAGAAGCCTACGAGCAGTACTTC,CASSYREAYEQYF
TRBD1,TRBJ1-1,-,TRBV28,TGTGCCAGCAGAAAGGCTCAGGGGGAAATCATGAACACTGAAGCTTTCTTT,CASRKAQGEIMNTEAFF
-,TRBJ2-7,-,TRBV6-6,TGTGCCAGCAGTACACTAGGGGGAGCTGACTCCTACGAGCAGTACTTC,CASSTLGGADSYEQYF
TRBD1,TRBJ2-3,-,TRBV9,TGTGCCAGCAGCCCGCGGGGACAGGTTTGGACAGATACGCAGTATTTT,CASSPRGQVWTDTQYF
-,TRBJ2-7,-,TRBV5-1,TGCGCCAGCAGCTCCACGAGGGAGATAGAATCCGAGCAGTACTTC,CASSSTREIESEQYF
-,TRBJ1-4,-,TRBV4-1,TGCGCCAGCAGCCAAGATACATTTAAGGAAAAACTGTTTTTT,CASSQDTFKEKLFF
-,TRBJ2-4,once,TRBV19,TGTGCCAGCAAAAATCCGGACACCTCAGCCAAAAACATTCAGTACTTC,CASKNPDTSAKNIQYF
-,TRBJ1-6,-,TRBV28,TGTGCCAGCAGCCGACTTGGACAGTCCTATTCACCCCTCCACTTT,CASSRLGQSYSPLHF
TRBD2,TRBJ2-7,once,TRBV4-3,TGCGCCAGCAGCCAAGGCAGCGGGAGATTGAACGAGCAGTACTTC,CASSQGSGRLNEQYF
TRBD2,TRBJ2-5,-,TRBV28,TGTGCCAGCCACCAGGGAGGGCTAGAGGTTGAGACCCAGTACTTC,CASHQGGLEVETQYF
-,TRBJ2-5,once,TRBV7-3,TGTGCCAGCAGGTCGTCTGGGGGCTTAGAAGAGACCCAGTACTTC,CASRSSGGLEETQYF
TRBD2,TRBJ2-4,few,TRBV4-3,TGCGCCAGCAGCCAAAAACTAGCGGGAGAAACTCTCGAAGTCGGCATTCAGTACTTC,CASSQKLAGETLEVGIQYF
-,TRBJ1-1,-,TRBV7-9,TGTGCCAGCAGCTTTCCACCCCGGGACACTGAAGCTTTCTTT,CASSFPPRDTEAFF
TRBD1,TRBJ2-5,few,TRBV19,TGTGCCAGTCGGGACAGCAAAGAGACCCAGTACTTC,CASRDSKETQYF
TRBD2,TRBJ2-1,-,TRBV7-3,TGTGCCAGCAGTTTTACTAGCGGGGGAGGTGAGCAGTTCTTC,CASSFTSGGGEQFF
-,TRBJ2-1,-,TRBV7-3,TGTGCCAGCAGCCAAGGGGGGGGCGGGTTCTCCTACAATGAGCAGTTCTTC,CASSQGGGGFSYNEQFF
-,TRBJ1-3,-,TRBV7-4,TGTGCCAGCAGCTTAGTACAAGGGGCTGATGGAAACACCATATATTTT,CASSLVQGADGNTIYF
-,TRBJ1-5,few,TRBV2,TGTGCCAGCAGTGAGGAGTCAGGAGGTCAGCCCCAGCATTTT,CASSEESGGQPQHF
-,TRBJ1-2,-,TRBV5-1,TGCGCCAGCAGCTTGGTCGGGGATGTTAACTATGGCTACACCTTC,CASSLVGDVNYGYTF
TRBD1,TRBJ2-2,once,TRBV6-4,TGTGCCAGCAGTCGGGACAGGGGAAGGACCGGGGAGCTGTTTTTT,CASSRDRGRTGELFF
-,TRBJ2-3,-,TRBV9,TGTGCCAGCAGCGTAGATAGCGTTAGGAGGAGCACAGATACGCAGTATTTT,CASSVDSVRRSTDTQYF
TRBD1,TRBJ1-5,-,TRBV27,TGTGCCAGCAGTCCTACCTTGGACAGGGACAGCAATCAGCCCCAGCATTTT,CASSPTLDRDSNQPQHF
TRBD1,TRBJ1-1,-,TRBV5-1,TGCGCCAGCAGCGGGCAGACAGGGGTTAACACTGAAGCTTTCTTT,CASSGQTGVNTEAFF
-,TRBJ1-4,-,TRBV5-1,TGCGCCAGCAGCTTGTCTCTCGCAACTAATGAAAAACTGTTTTTT,CASSLSLATNEKLFF
-,TRBJ1-1,-,TRBV9,TGTGCCAGCAGCTTAACGACAGGCGCCCTTGGGGACACTGAAGCTTTCTTT,CASSLTTGALGDTEAFF
TRBD2,TRBJ2-5,once,TRBV9,TGTGCCAGCAGCGTAGGTGGGGGAGGGGAGACCCAGTACTTC,CASSVGGGGETQYF
-,TRBJ1-1,-,TRBV28,TGTGCCAGCTCATTGGTGAGCACTGAAGCTTTCTTT,CASSLVSTEAFF
TRBD2,TRBJ2-7,few,TRBV25-1,TGTGCCAGCAGTCCCGATTCCCCTCCCGGGAGGTTGTACGAGCAGTACTTC,CASSPDSPPGRLYEQYF
TRBD2,TRBJ2-5,-,TRBV2,TGTGCCAGCAGCTTAGGACTAGCGGGAAGAGAGACCCAGTACTTC,CASSLGLAGRETQYF